Shown below are 15 T cell receptor beta chains from a single sample sequenced in a study of blood T cell repertoires in COVID-19. The table came from immunoSEQ multiplex PCR; TCRdb's copy has only in-frame clones and leaves some out. The data contain about 160,000 clones, about three quarters of them singletons. Sequenced input: peripheral blood. The receptor source for this set is a man in his 70s with acute or convalescent COVID-19.

The J gene is TRBJ2-3, the V gene TRBV3-1 (or the pseudogene TRBV3-2); D not certain. V was cut by 6 bases and J by 2 bases, with 15 bases left in between. The CDR3 is 15 amino acids. The V gene's germline CDR1 is LGHDT and CDR2 YNNKEL (reference sequence). CDR3 amino acids: CASRSTSSLTDTQYF. CDR3 in DNA: TGTGCCAGCAGGAGCACATCTAGTCTCACAGATACGCAGTATTTT.

The chain is built from TRBV5-6 and TRBJ1-3, with 7 bases fitting TRBD1. This CDR3 has 15 residues. Germline trimming cut 4 bases from V and 2 bases from J; bases unmatched to any gene: 6. The germline CDR1 and CDR2 sequences are SGHDT and YYEEEE. CDR3: CASSPRDRTGNTIYF. CDR3 nucleotides: TGTGCCAGCAGCCCTCGGGACAGAACTGGAAACACCATATATTTT.

This clone was recorded only once. The CDR3 bases are TGTGCCAGCAGTTACTCCTTAGGACAGGCCTTTGGCTACACCTTC. It yields the protein CASSYSLGQAFGYTF. This sequence joins TRBV6-5 and TRBJ1-2; TRBD1 matches 7 bases. V was pared by 0 bases and J by 7 bases, with 8 bases of the junction left unmatched. Germline V gene lookup returns CDR1 MNHEY and CDR2 SVGAGI. This CDR3 spans 15 amino acids.

The chain combines TRBV18 with TRBJ1-5; 10 positions agree with TRBD1. CDR1 is KGHSH, CDR2 LQKENI, per germline. V was clipped by 3 bases and J by 4 bases; unmatched bases: 6. This CDR3 is built from 16 residues. DNA for the CDR3: TGTGCCAGCTCACCTACTCGGACAGGGGGAAATCAGCCCCAGCATTTT. Translation gives CASSPTRTGGNQPQHF.

The chain combines TRBV24-1 with TRBJ2-1; 10 nucleotides align to TRBD2. The germline gives CDR1 KGHDR, CDR2 SFDVKD. The CDR3 spans 15 residues. The V gene end was trimmed by 0 bases and the J gene end by 7 bases; junction bases not matched to a gene: 2. The CDR3 nucleotides read TGTGCCACCAGTGATTTGAGCGGGGGGGCGAATGAGCAGTTCTTC. Its protein product is CATSDLSGGANEQFF.

This chain uses TRBV11-3 with TRBJ2-5; D possibly corresponds to TRBD2 (5 bases). In germline, CDR1 is SGHNT, CDR2 YENEEA. Trimming removed 6 bases at V and 5 bases at J, with 10 bases between. The CDR3 is 12 amino acids. CDR3 sequence (DNA): TGTGCCAGCAGGGAGGAGACGGAGACCCAGTACTTC. Translated, it gives CASREETETQYF.

The genes are TRBV6-5 and TRBJ2-5; 7 positions match TRBD1. V dropped 8 bases and J dropped 5; count of bases not matched to a gene: 5. The CDR3 extends over 12 amino acids. Germline V CDR1 and CDR2: MNHEY, SVGAGI. CDR3 bases: TGTGCCAGCTGCTCACAGGGGGAGACCCAGTACTTC. Translated, it gives CASCSQGETQYF.

The genes are TRBV27 and TRBJ1-1, with D unclear. Trimming took off 3 bases at V and 0 bases at J, with 11 bases between the two ends. This CDR3 spans 15 amino acids. From germline, CDR1 is MNHEY and CDR2 SMNVEV (reference sequence). CDR3 amino acids: CASSFSTQMNTEAFF. The CDR3 DNA follows: TGTGCCAGCAGTTTTTCGACACAGATGAACACTGAAGCTTTCTTT.

V usage is TRBV11-3 and J usage is TRBJ2-5; 7 nucleotides line up with TRBD1. With 5 bases clipped from V and 1 base from J, the junction kept 4 bases outside the gene matches. The V gene's germline CDR1 is SGHNT and CDR2 YENEEA. The CDR3 runs to 14 residues. CDR3 sequence (DNA): TGTGCCAGCAGCCCGGGACAGATCCAAGAGACCCAGTACTTC. It encodes CASSPGQIQETQYF. Variable domain in full (rest from reference TRBV11-3 and TRBJ2-5): EAGVVQSPRYKIIEKKQPVAFWCNPISGHNTLYWYLQNLGQGPELLIRYENEEAVDDSQLPKDRFSAERLKGVDSTLKIQPAELGDSAVYLCASSPGQIQETQYFGPGTRLLVL.

The chain employs TRBV5-5 and TRBJ1-1; a weak D match, TRBD1 (5 bases). From germline, CDR1 is SGHKS and CDR2 YYEKEE (reference sequence). The CDR3 totals 13 residues. Trimming took off 5 bases at V and 6 bases at J, with 14 bases between the two ends. CDR3 protein: CASSYSGAPEAFF. The CDR3 DNA reads TGTGCCAGCAGTTACAGTGGGGCTCCTGAAGCTTTCTTT. The full variable domain, with the rest looked up from reference TRBV5-5 and TRBJ1-1, is DAGVTQSPTHLIKTRGQQVTLRCSPISGHKSVSWYQQVLGQGPQFIFQYYEKEERGRGNFPDRFSARQFPNYSSELNVNALLLGDSALYLCASSYSGAPEAFFGQGTRLTVV.

The gene calls are TRBV10-3 and TRBJ1-2; D unclear. Germline loops: CDR1 ENHRY, CDR2 SYGVKD. This CDR3 contains 15 residues. The V gene lost 0 bases and the J gene lost 2 bases, with 10 bases spanning the gap. CDR3: CAISESPGVNYGYTF. In nucleotides, the CDR3 is TGTGCCATCAGTGAGTCTCCAGGTGTGAACTATGGCTACACCTTC.

The chain has TRBV14 and TRBJ2-3, with D perhaps matching TRBD1 (5 bases). CDR1 is SGHDN and CDR2 is FVKESK in the germline V gene. The V and J ends lost 0 bases and 0 bases respectively, with 13 bases between them. The CDR3 spans 17 residues. The CDR3 protein is CASSQDPPGSSTDTQYF. The CDR3 DNA reads as TGTGCCAGCAGCCAAGATCCCCCAGGGTCTAGCACAGATACGCAGTATTTT.

The chain joins TRBV19 to TRBJ1-4, with 7 bases lining up with TRBD1. Trimming at V came to 6 bases and at J to 7 bases, leaving 5 bases not matched to a gene. CDR3 length: 13 amino acids. CDR1 and CDR2 from the germline V gene are LNHDA and SQIVND (reference sequence). CDR3: CASSPDRTEKLFF. The CDR3 DNA follows: TGTGCCAGTAGCCCGGACAGGACTGAAAAACTGTTTTTT.

The V and J genes are TRBV9 and TRBJ2-5; maybe TRBD1 (8 bases). Germline assignment: CDR1 SGDLS and CDR2 YYNGEE. V lost 3 bases, J lost 5 bases, and 20 bases lay in between. This CDR3 spans 16 amino acids. CDR3 sequence reads: CASSATTQGGQETQYF. CDR3 nucleotides: TGTGCCAGCAGCGCAACTACACAGGGGGGGCAGGAGACCCAGTACTTC.

The chain uses TRBV11-2 and TRBJ2-7; TRBD1 matches 7 bases. The CDR3 is 14 amino acids. Germline CDR1 SGHAT, CDR2 FQNNGV. V gave up 4 bases and J gave up 7 bases; unmatched junction bases: 10. CDR3 in DNA: TGTGCCAGCAGCTCGGGACAGCCCCGGGGTGAGCAGTACTTC. Its translation is CASSSGQPRGEQYF. Full variable domain (rest looked up from reference TRBV11-2 and TRBJ2-7): EAGVAQSPRYKIIEKRQSVAFWCNPISGHATLYWYQQILGQGPKLLIQFQNNGVVDDSQLPKDRFSAERLKGVDSTLKIQPAKLEDSAVYLCASSSGQPRGEQYFGPGTRLTVT.